This TCR beta chain came from a study of blood T cell repertoires in COVID-19. Across the whole study: The United States, Italy and Spain provided the acute and convalescent COVID-19 samples. PBMCs, B-cell-depleted T cells, or T cells were the source of the cDNA or gDNA that made up the material.

The CDR3 sequence is 14 residues long. Trimming removed 0 bases at V and 0 bases at J, with 6 bases between. Germline CDR1 and CDR2: SGHRS and YFSETQ. Original handling: Reference gene primer amplification gave estimated nucleated cell counts. The method was immunoSEQ multiplex PCR; TCRdb's version includes in-frame clones alone and lacks a portion of them. D and trimming were read from the DNA, whereas the V and J calls and clone size are those reported in that table. Here the sample spans 50,000 to 60,000 clones, nearly 85% being singletons. The receptor comes from a man between 35 and 55 years old with acute or convalescent COVID-19. The rearrangement links TRBV5-1 to TRBJ1-1; no clear D gene. Sample: peripheral blood. The CDR3 bases are TGCGCCAGCAGCTTGGGACTTATGAACACTGAAGCTTTCTTT. Amino acids: CASSLGLMNTEAFF.